Listed here are 30 T cell receptor beta chains from one sample, sequenced in a study of untreated major depressive disorder. The method was immunoSEQ multiplex PCR; TCRdb's version includes in-frame clones alone and lacks a portion of them. The profile shows tens of thousands of clones, around 87% of them singletons. Sequencing was carried out using CD4+ T cells from PBMCs. The source of these receptors is a woman aged 25-40 years in good health.

This chain links TRBV29-1 with TRBJ1-6, with TRBD1 identical over 7 bases. Germline lookup yields CDR1 SQVTM and CDR2 ANQGSEA. J gave up 5 bases and V 6 bases, and 4 bases lay outside the gene matches. The CDR3 is 13 amino acids. CDR3 DNA sequence: TGCAGCGTCGCCGACAGGGATAATTCACCCCTCCACTTT. Translation: CSVADRDNSPLHF.

The rearrangement links TRBV10-3 to TRBJ1-2; tentative D call: TRBD1 (6 bases). The CDR3 is made up of 14 amino acids. Trimming shortened V by 3 bases and J by 0 bases, and 8 bases separated the two germline ends. Germline V gene sequence: CDR1 ENHRY, CDR2 SYGVKD. This CDR3 reads CAISEGTTNYGYTF. As DNA, the CDR3 is TGTGCCATCAGTGAAGGGACAACTAACTATGGCTACACCTTC.

The gene calls are TRBV7-2 and TRBJ2-7; possible D gene TRBD1, 5 bases. Germline V CDR1 and CDR2: SGHTA, FQGNSA. The CDR3 is made up of 16 amino acids. Trimming cost V 5 bases and J 1 base, with 18 bases left between them. The CDR3 bases are TGTGCCAGCAGCCATTCCCGTGGGGCAGAATCCTACGAGCAGTACTTC. Translating it yields CASSHSRGAESYEQYF.

V usage is TRBV28 and J usage is TRBJ1-2; perhaps TRBD1 as D (6 bases). CDR1 is MDHEN and CDR2 is SYDVKM in the germline V gene. Trimming took off 7 bases at V and 8 bases at J, with 14 bases between the two ends. The CDR3 length is 12 residues. The CDR3 loop reads CASTSDRRGYTF. The CDR3 DNA reads as TGTGCCAGCACCTCGGACAGAAGGGGCTACACCTTC.

The chain joins TRBV10-3 to TRBJ2-7, with 9 positions matching TRBD1. This CDR3 spans 14 amino acids. The ends lost 6 bases at V and 4 bases at J; junction bases unmatched: 7. From germline, CDR1 is ENHRY and CDR2 SYGVKD. CDR3 sequence (DNA): TGTGCCATCAGGGGGGACAGGGACAAGTACGAGCAGTACTTC. Its protein product is CAIRGDRDKYEQYF.

This chain links TRBV19 with TRBJ2-5; 7 bases fit TRBD2. Germline CDR1 LNHDA, CDR2 SQIVND (reference sequence). The CDR3 runs to 14 residues. Trimming at V came to 4 bases and at J to 7 bases, leaving 9 bases not matched to a gene. CDR3 in DNA: TGTGCCAGTAGTACGGGAGGAGGTCGGGGGACCCAGTACTTC. Its translation is CASSTGGGRGTQYF.

The chain employs TRBV6-5 and TRBJ2-1; TRBD2 aligns across 10 bases. This CDR3 region has 15 residues. Losses at the gene ends were 10 bases for V and 6 bases for J; bases not matched to a gene: 12. Per the germline V gene, CDR1 is MNHEY and CDR2 is SVGAGI. CDR3 sequence (DNA): TGTGCCACCAACCTAGGGACTAGCGTTCGCAATGAGCAGTTCTTC. As protein: CATNLGTSVRNEQFF.

This chain joins TRBV25-1 and TRBJ1-6, with D tentatively TRBD1 (6 bases). The CDR3 is 14 residues long. The V gene's germline CDR1 is MGHDK and CDR2 SYGVNS. The V end lost 6 bases, the J end lost 7 bases, and 13 bases lay between the germline ends. DNA of the CDR3: TGTGCCAGCAGATCGACAGGCACCAATTCACCCCTCCACTTT. Amino acids: CASRSTGTNSPLHF. Supplemented by reference TRBV25-1 and TRBJ1-6, the full variable domain reads EADIYQTPRYLVIGTGKKITLECSQTMGHDKMYWYQQDPGMELHLIHYSYGVNSTEKGDLSSESTVSRIRTEHFPLTLESARPSHTSQYLCASRSTGTNSPLHFGNGTRLTVT.

This clone is a singleton in its sample. This chain's CDR3 is CASSQDLSAGGHYEQYF. In DNA form, the CDR3 reads TGCGCCAGCAGCCAAGACTTAAGCGCGGGGGGCCACTACGAGCAGTACTTC. The gene calls are TRBV4-3 and TRBJ2-7, with 8 bases aligning to TRBD2. V was clipped by 0 bases and J by 3 bases; unmatched bases: 10. In germline, CDR1 is LGHNA, CDR2 YSLEER. There are 17 residues in the CDR3.

The chain employs TRBV9 and TRBJ2-1; 9 bases line up with TRBD2. This CDR3 is built from 13 residues. V shed 7 bases and J 10 bases; nucleotides not matched to a gene: 9. Germline V gene data show CDR1 as SGDLS and CDR2 as YYNGEE. The CDR3 loop is CASGGLAVQEQFF. DNA for the CDR3: TGTGCCAGCGGGGGACTAGCTGTGCAGGAGCAGTTCTTC.

V is TRBV6-1 and J is TRBJ2-7, with 7 bases identical to TRBD2. The CDR3 runs to 16 residues. Trimming removed 4 bases from V and 1 base from J; junction bases left unmatched: 10. Germline CDR1 MNHNS, CDR2 SASEGT. CDR3 coding DNA: TGTGCCAGCAGTGTCTCAGGCGGGGGAAGGTCCTACGAGCAGTACTTC. Its protein is CASSVSGGGRSYEQYF.

This clone was seen a few times. The CDR3 region has the DNA TGCGCCAGCAGTCCTACACCCCTAGTTGAAGCTTTCTTT. Its protein is CASSPTPLVEAFF. The V gene is TRBV23-1, the J gene TRBJ1-1; D gene ambiguous. TRBV23-1 falls under the ORF class, with uncertain function. The CDR3 loop spans 13 amino acids. V was trimmed by 4 bases and J by 7 bases, leaving 13 bases between them.

The chain uses TRBV7-9 and TRBJ2-7; D possibly matches TRBD1 or TRBD2 (6 bases each). Per germline, CDR1 SEHNR and CDR2 FQNEAQ (reference sequence). The CDR3 has 13 residues. V was shortened by 4 bases and J by 2 bases, with 9 bases between the two germline ends. CDR3: CASSSRGPYEQYF. The CDR3 DNA reads TGTGCCAGCAGCTCCCGGGGGCCCTACGAGCAGTACTTC.

V gene TRBV29-1 combines with J gene TRBJ1-1, with TRBD1 identical over 8 bases. This CDR3 comprises 14 residues. V dropped 4 bases and J dropped 5; count of bases not matched to a gene: 9. Germline lookup yields CDR1 SQVTM and CDR2 ANQGSEA. The CDR3 coding sequence is TGCAGCGTTGGGGACCGGACAGGGAGGACTGAAGCTTTCTTT. This sequence encodes CSVGDRTGRTEAFF.

The chain recombines TRBV28 with TRBJ1-2, with unresolved D. The ends were cut back, 9 bases at V and 3 bases at J, with 14 bases in the middle. Germline CDR1 MDHEN, CDR2 SYDVKM. The CDR3 is 13 residues long. CDR3 nucleotides: TGTGCCAGTGAACAGACGGTGGACTATGGCTACACCTTC. Translated, it gives CASEQTVDYGYTF.

V is TRBV5-1 and J is TRBJ2-3; 8 positions match TRBD1. The CDR3 is made up of 15 amino acids. Germline values: CDR1 SGHRS, CDR2 YFSETQ. Unmatched junction bases numbered 4, after V lost 0 bases and J lost 4 bases. The CDR3 sequence is CASSLGDRGSDTQYF. CDR3 nucleotide sequence: TGCGCCAGCAGCTTGGGAGACAGGGGATCAGATACGCAGTATTTT.

The V call is TRBV19, the J call TRBJ1-1, with 7 positions matching TRBD1. The CDR3 length is 15 residues. Germline CDR1 is LNHDA and CDR2 is SQIVND (reference sequence). With 7 bases clipped from V and 4 bases from J, the junction kept 12 bases outside the gene matches. The CDR3 DNA reads as TGTGCCAGTAAGATGAAGGCCCAGGGGGGCACTGAAGCTTTCTTT. The encoded protein is CASKMKAQGGTEAFF.

This clone appeared once. The chain has TRBV6-7 and TRBJ2-7; D is unclear. TRBV6-7 is identified as an open reading frame with a role that is uncertain. This CDR3 contains 14 residues. Trimming took off 6 bases at V and 0 bases at J, with 12 bases between the two ends. Here the CDR3 reads CASRWQGSSYEQYF. The CDR3 DNA reads TGTGCCAGCAGATGGCAAGGAAGCTCCTACGAGCAGTACTTC.

The rearrangement links TRBV9 to TRBJ2-3; no clear D gene. The V gene lost 3 bases and the J gene lost 5 bases, with 4 bases spanning the gap. Germline values: CDR1 SGDLS, CDR2 YYNGEE. The CDR3 extends over 11 amino acids. The CDR3 nucleotides read TGTGCCAGCAGCGCCGAAGATACGCAGTATTTT. This encodes CASSAEDTQYF.

CDR3: CASAPGGNIQYF. CDR3 bases: TGTGCCAGTGCCCCAGGGGGGAACATTCAGTACTTC. This chain connects TRBV7-9 to TRBJ2-4; D is perhaps TRBD1 (7 bases). CDR3 length: 12 residues. In germline, CDR1 is SEHNR, CDR2 FQNEAQ (reference sequence). Trimming left V 9 bases short and J 7 bases short, with 13 bases between. Based on the CDR3 plus reference TRBV7-9 and TRBJ2-4, the full variable domain is DTGVSQNPRHKITKRGQNVTFRCDPISEHNRLYWYRQTLGQGPEFLTYFQNEAQLEKSRLLSDRFSAERPKGSFSTLEIQRTEQGDSAMYLCASAPGGNIQYFGAGTRLSVL.

V usage is TRBV28 and J usage is TRBJ1-5; D is unclear. The CDR3 runs to 17 residues. Germline V lookup: CDR1 MDHEN, CDR2 SYDVKM. V was shortened by 5 bases and J by 7 bases, with 24 bases between the two germline ends. The CDR3 bases are TGTGCCAGCAGTCGTTTCCCGGGAAAGAAGGTTCTCCAGCCCCAGCATTTT. Protein: CASSRFPGKKVLQPQHF.

This chain connects TRBV29-1 to TRBJ1-2, with a possible D match to TRBD1 (5 bases). From germline, CDR1 is SQVTM and CDR2 ANQGSEA. This CDR3 contains 11 residues. The germline V and J ends were trimmed by 5 bases and 8 bases, with 12 bases remaining between them. The CDR3 DNA follows: TGCAGCGTTAACGGGGCCGAAGGCTACACCTTC. Amino acids: CSVNGAEGYTF.

The rearrangement joins TRBV6-5 to TRBJ1-1, with a weak D call TRBD1 (6 bases). The CDR3 runs 15 residues. The germline V gene encodes CDR1 MNHEY and CDR2 SVGAGI. Between the trimmed V and J ends, which lost 4 bases and 4 bases, there was a span of 16 bases. The CDR3 here is CASSSRGAEGTEAFF. CDR3 DNA: TGTGCCAGCAGTTCAAGGGGGGCGGAGGGCACTGAAGCTTTCTTT.

V usage is TRBV6-6 and J usage is TRBJ2-5; 12 bases agree with TRBD2. Germline V gene sequence: CDR1 MNHNY, CDR2 SVGAGI (reference sequence). V lost 7 bases and J lost 7; bases outside the gene matches: 7. The CDR3 totals 14 residues. The CDR3 sequence is CASTPSGGASTQYF. CDR3 in DNA: TGTGCCAGCACTCCTAGCGGGGGGGCGTCGACCCAGTACTTC.

V usage is TRBV1 and J usage is TRBJ1-2; the table's D call, TRBD1, was not checked against the DNA. TRBV1 is a pseudogene. The CDR3 is 15 amino acids. In DNA form, the CDR3 reads TGCACCAGCAGCGTCCACGGACAGGGGGCGGAAGGCTACACCTTC. This translates into CTSSVHGQGAEGYTF.

This clone was detected only once. The chain joins TRBV7-3 to TRBJ1-6; TRBD1 might be the D (6 bases). This CDR3 contains 14 residues. Germline V gene sequence: CDR1 SGHTA, CDR2 FQGTGA. Trimming took off 4 bases at V and 9 bases at J, with 13 bases between the two ends. The CDR3 DNA reads as TGTGCCAGCAGCTCAGCGGGGGCGGCTTCACCCCTCCACTTT. As protein: CASSSAGAASPLHF. The full variable domain, completed using reference TRBV7-3 and TRBJ1-6, is GAGVSQTPSNKVTEKGKYVELRCDPISGHTALYWYRQSLGQGPEFLIYFQGTGAADDSGLPNDRFFAVRPEGSVSTLKIQRTERGDSAVYLCASSSAGAASPLHFGNGTRLTVT.

The CDR3 bases are TGTGCCAGCAGCTTAGATGCGGATACTAACTATGGCTACACCTTC. As protein: CASSLDADTNYGYTF. The V gene is TRBV11-3, the J gene TRBJ1-2; D is uncertain. From germline, CDR1 is SGHNT and CDR2 YENEEA. V was clipped by 0 bases and J by 0 bases, with 8 bases between them. The CDR3 sequence is 15 residues long.

The chain recombines TRBV28 with TRBJ1-1; no reliable D call. V lost 4 bases and J 6 bases, leaving 12 bases between the germline ends. Germline values: CDR1 MDHEN, CDR2 SYDVKM. This CDR3 region has 13 residues. Written as DNA, the CDR3 is TGTGCCAGCAGTTCCGGACTCGGTGCTGAAGCTTTCTTT. This translates into CASSSGLGAEAFF. The full variable domain, completed using reference TRBV28 and TRBJ1-1, is DVKVTQSSRYLVKRTGEKVFLECVQDMDHENMFWYRQDPGLGLRLIYFSYDVKMKEKGDIPEGYSVSREKKERFSLILESASTNQTSMYLCASSSGLGAEAFFGQGTRLTVV.

The V gene is TRBV14, the J gene TRBJ1-4, with 7 bases lining up with TRBD1. CDR1 and CDR2 (germline): SGHDN, FVKESK. V shed 4 bases, J shed 5 bases, and the junction held 4 bases outside the gene matches. This CDR3 is built from 14 residues. Here the CDR3 DNA reads TGTGCCAGCAGCCGGGACAGCTACAATGAAAAACTGTTTTTT. It specifies CASSRDSYNEKLFF.

This clone was seen only a few times. The CDR3 DNA follows: TGTGCCAGCAGTGAATTGGGACTAGCGGGGGGGCAAGAGACCCAGTACTTC. This encodes CASSELGLAGGQETQYF. The chain links TRBV2 to TRBJ2-5, with TRBD2 matching over 16 bases. CDR1 and CDR2 from the germline V gene are SNHLY and FYNNEI. CDR3 length: 17 amino acids. V shed 2 bases and J 2 bases; nucleotides not matched to a gene: 2.